These 30 T cell receptor beta chains share one sample of origin, sequenced in a study of tumor-infiltrating lymphocytes in primary liver carcinoma. Co-extracting RNA and DNA was done with 20-30 mg of unsorted bulk tissue as input. Production of TCR beta cDNA used roughly 480 ng total RNA together with a constant-region primer. The TCR beta library was amplified through three nested multiplex PCR rounds in a modified ARM-PCR procedure. Primers for the first two PCR rounds were TRBV1-TRBV30 forward primers and a C-beta reverse primer (approximately 10 cycles per round). Using its own MiXCR run on the multiplex PCR reads, TCRdb lists one record per CDR3 protein. Here the sample spans around 79,000 distinct CDR3 sequences, about 75% being singletons. The sample consisted of tumor-adjacent normal liver tissue. The receptor source for this set is a man in his forties with primary liver carcinoma and hepatitis B virus infection.

On this clonotype itself: The junction departs from the called germline gene at one end, perhaps through a read error. The chain joins TRBV5-1 to TRBJ2-7; D tentatively fits TRBD1 or TRBD2 (5 bases each). The CDR3 length is 12 residues. Germline V gives CDR1 SGHRS, CDR2 YFSETQ. The CDR3 region has the DNA TGCGCCGGCAGCTTGGGGACCCACGAGCAGTACTTC. Translation: CAGSLGTHEQYF.

Of note for this clonotype: The CDR3 does not end in the conserved phenylalanine or tryptophan, so this is likely a read error. CDR3 sequence reads: CVSSRAGTGFSYEQYL. As DNA, the CDR3 is TGCGTCAGCAGCCGTGCCGGGACAGGCTTCTCCTACGAGCAGTACCTC. This sequence joins TRBV4-1 and TRBJ2-7, with 8 positions matching TRBD1. This CDR3 has 16 amino acids. Germline lookup yields CDR1 MGHRA and CDR2 YSYEKL.

V usage is TRBV28 and J usage is TRBJ2-2; D might be TRBD1 (5 bases). This CDR3 has 15 residues. V was cut by 8 bases and J by 1 base, with 14 bases left in between. Germline V lookup: CDR1 MDHEN, CDR2 SYDVKM. CDR3 bases: TGTGCCAGCTGTCGAACGACAGAGAACACCGGGGAGCTGTTTTTT. It is translated as CASCRTTENTGELFF.

In its sample, this clonotype was seen a few times. The chain couples TRBV6-5 to TRBJ1-2; no reliable D call. The CDR3 has 16 residues. Trimming removed 4 bases at V and 2 bases at J, with 17 bases between. Germline V gene sequence: CDR1 MNHEY, CDR2 SVGAGI. The DNA for the CDR3 is TGTGCCAGCAGTTCCGGGGTCGGGGTCGTCAACTATGGCTACACCTTC. This gives the protein CASSSGVGVVNYGYTF.

This clonotype has at least ten counts. The rearrangement joins TRBV6-5 to TRBJ2-7; D unresolved. Trimming pared 2 bases from V and 2 bases from J, leaving 22 bases between. The V gene's germline CDR1 is MNHEY and CDR2 SVGAGI. CDR3 length equals 18 residues. The CDR3 DNA sequence: TGTGCCAGCAGTTACAAGGGCCCTGCCACTTCGATACCCTACGAGCAGTACTTC. Its translation: CASSYKGPATSIPYEQYF.

This clonotype has just a few counts. This may stem from a read error, because a much larger clone lies one nucleotide away. The chain joins TRBV11-2 to TRBJ2-7; 7 bases align to TRBD2. V gave up 3 bases and J gave up 0 bases; unmatched junction bases: 20. The CDR3 extends over 20 amino acids. The germline gives CDR1 SGHAT, CDR2 FQNNGV. The CDR3 protein is CASSLREGRTNGLSSYEQYF. As DNA, the CDR3 is TGTGCCAGCAGCTTGAGGGAGGGGAGGACTAACGGGCTCAGCTCCTACGAGCAGTACTTC.

The chain uses TRBV10-3 and TRBJ1-5, with D unresolved. Germline CDR1 ENHRY, CDR2 SYGVKD. This CDR3 is built from 15 residues. Trimming removed 3 bases at V and 13 bases at J, with 22 bases between. CDR3 sequence reads: CAISDLGLNNQLQHF. The CDR3 bases are TGTGCCATCAGTGATCTCGGACTCAATAATCAGCTTCAGCATTTT.

A word on this clonotype: One end of the junction is discordant with germline, which a read error may explain. CDR3 sequence (DNA): TGTGCCAGTAAAGGCCCGTGGGGTAATGAAAAACTGTTTTTT. Protein: CASKGPWGNEKLFF. The chain employs TRBV10-2 and TRBJ1-4; no clear D gene. The CDR3 runs 14 residues. Germline V gene lookup returns CDR1 WSHSY and CDR2 SAAADI.

This chain links TRBV12-3 or TRBV12-4 with TRBJ2-5, with D maybe TRBD1 (6 bases). This CDR3 comprises 13 residues. CDR3 DNA: TGTGTCTTCAGTATGTCAGGGGTCGAGACCCAGTACTTC. This gives the protein CVFSMSGVETQYF.

Comments on this clonotype: The junction differs from germline at one of its ends, possibly a read error. The CDR3 DNA sequence: TGCGCCGGCAGCTACGTAGCGGGATTTACCGGGGAGCTGTTTTTC. Translation: CAGSYVAGFTGELFF. This chain connects TRBV5-1 to TRBJ2-2; 8 bases map to TRBD2. The CDR3 has 15 amino acids. Germline CDR1 is SGHRS and CDR2 is YFSETQ.

Remarks on this clonotype: Germline is not matched at one junction end, which may reflect a read error. The gene calls are TRBV7-9 and TRBJ1-1, with no clear D. The CDR3 sequence is 13 residues long. From germline, CDR1 is SEHNR and CDR2 FQNEAQ (reference sequence). This CDR3 is CASSIGAGSEALF. The CDR3 DNA reads TGTGCCAGCAGCATAGGAGCGGGCTCCGAAGCTCTCTTT.

About this clonotype: Germline and junction disagree at one end, which may indicate a read error. The rearrangement links TRBV12-3 or TRBV12-4 to TRBJ2-2, with D tentatively TRBD2 (5 bases). The CDR3 totals 12 residues. The chain's CDR3 is CVRSLRPGELSF. The CDR3 region has the DNA TGTGTCAGGAGCCTCCGTCCCGGGGAGCTGTCTTTT.

The CDR3 sequence: CSAREDPEAFF. The CDR3 region has the DNA TGCAGTGCTAGAGAGGACCCTGAAGCTTTCTTT. This sequence joins TRBV20-1 and TRBJ1-1, with no clear D. V dropped 0 bases and J dropped 6 bases, with 5 bases sitting between them. The germline V gene has CDR1 DFQATT and CDR2 SNEGSKA (reference sequence). The CDR3 totals 11 residues.

This clonotype was counted once. V usage is TRBV11-2 and J usage is TRBJ2-7, with 10 bases fitting TRBD1. V shed 1 base and J 1 base; nucleotides not matched to a gene: 10. The CDR3 runs 18 residues. Looked up from germline, CDR1 is SGHAT and CDR2 is FQNNGV. The CDR3 here is CASSLVESRQGASYEQYF. The CDR3 nucleotides read TGTGCCAGCAGCTTAGTTGAGTCGAGACAGGGGGCATCCTACGAGCAGTACTTC.

Points on this clonotype: One junction end disagrees with the germline gene, perhaps due to a read error. The chain recombines TRBV10-3 with TRBJ1-2; 7 positions agree with TRBD1. CDR3 length equals 14 residues. CDR1 is ENHRY and CDR2 is SYGVKD in the germline V gene. CDR3 sequence reads: CVISMTGPTWGYTF. CDR3 bases: TGTGTCATCAGTATGACAGGGCCAACTTGGGGCTACACCTTC.

In regard to this clonotype: This may come from a read error, since a much larger clone is one base off. CDR3 DNA sequence: TGTGCCTGGACTCGACGGACAGGCTTCTTCAATGAGCAGTTCTTC. This translates into CAWTRRTGFFNEQFF. The V and J genes are TRBV30 and TRBJ2-1, with 7 positions matching TRBD1. This CDR3 has 15 amino acids. J was trimmed by 6 bases and V by 4 bases; bases with no gene match: 12. Per the germline V gene, CDR1 is GTSNPN and CDR2 is SVGIG (reference sequence). Full variable domain (missing parts from reference TRBV30 and TRBJ2-1): SQTIHQWPATLVQPVGSPLSLECTVEGTSNPNLYWYRQAAGRGLQLLFYSVGIGQISSEVPQNLSASRPQDRQFILSSKKLLLSDSGFYLCAWTRRTGFFNEQFFGPGTRLTVL.

This clonotype was picked up one time. V and J are TRBV11-2 and TRBJ1-1; D gene uncertain. Trimming removed 11 bases from V and 2 bases from J, with 15 bases in between. This CDR3 is built from 13 residues. Germline lookup yields CDR1 SGHAT and CDR2 FQNNGV. This CDR3 is CAGGLLDNTEAFF. CDR3 nucleotides: TGTGCCGGCGGCTTACTAGATAACACTGAAGCTTTCTTT.

Notes on this clonotype: It is likely a read error, because the conserved phenylalanine at the end of the CDR3 is missing. The chain couples TRBV29-1 to TRBJ2-3; 7 bases fit TRBD2. From germline, CDR1 is SQVTM and CDR2 ANQGSEA. V gave up 8 bases and J gave up 1 base; unmatched junction bases: 12. The CDR3 loop spans 15 amino acids. In DNA form, the CDR3 reads TGCAGCACCCGGCCGCGGGAGAGGGGCACAGATACGCAGTATCTT. It encodes CSTRPRERGTDTQYL.

Of note for this clonotype: At one end, the junction sequence differs from germline, possibly due to a read error. V is TRBV4-1 and J is TRBJ1-1; D might be TRBD1 (5 bases). CDR3 size: 12 residues. Germline CDR1 reads MGHRA; CDR2 reads YSYEKL. The CDR3 DNA sequence: TGCGCCAACAGAGGGCTGGGGACTGAAACTTTCTTT. Its translation: CANRGLGTETFF.

Note on this clonotype: The germline gene is not matched at one end of the junction; a read error may be the cause. The chain uses TRBV7-2 and TRBJ2-7; 15 positions match TRBD2. The germline V gene has CDR1 SGHTA and CDR2 FQGNSA. CDR3 size: 17 residues. The CDR3 DNA sequence: TGTGCCAGCAGCCTCAGGACTAGCGGGAGGGCCTCCGACGAGCAGTACTTC. This codes for CASSLRTSGRASDEQYF. Complete variable domain (other parts from reference TRBV7-2 and TRBJ2-7): GAGVSQSPSNKVTEKGKDVELRCDPISGHTALYWYRQSLGQGLEFLIYFQGNSAPDKSGLPSDRFSAERTGGSVSTLTIQRTQQEDSAVYLCASSLRTSGRASDEQYFGPGTRLTVT.

The rearrangement uses TRBV11-2 and TRBJ2-5; tentative D call: TRBD2 (5 bases). The CDR3 is made up of 15 amino acids. CDR1 and CDR2 from the germline V gene are SGHAT and FQNNGV. The CDR3 region is CAGSRWTGPAETQYF. DNA of the CDR3: TGTGCTGGCAGTCGTTGGACTGGTCCCGCGGAGACCCAGTACTTC. Complete variable domain (other parts from reference TRBV11-2 and TRBJ2-5): EAGVAQSPRYKIIEKRQSVAFWCNPISGHATLYWYQQILGQGPKLLIQFQNNGVVDDSQLPKDRFSAERLKGVDSTLKIQPAKLEDSAVYLCAGSRWTGPAETQYFGPGTRLLVL.

This clonotype was detected ten times or more. The genes are TRBV4-1 and TRBJ2-7; unclear D gene. Trimming removed 2 bases from V and 7 bases from J, with 18 bases in between. Germline CDR1 and CDR2: MGHRA and YSYEKL. The CDR3 contains 15 residues. The chain's CDR3 is CASSQTRTEPREQYF. DNA of the CDR3: TGCGCCAGCAGCCAAACCCGGACGGAGCCTAGGGAGCAGTACTTC.

The CDR3, as DNA: TGTGCCAGCAGCCCCCCCCTAGCGGGAGGTCGAAGCACAGATACGCAGTATTTT. Amino acid sequence: CASSPPLAGGRSTDTQYF. This chain joins TRBV12-3 or TRBV12-4 and TRBJ2-3; 11 nucleotides align to TRBD2. The CDR3 is 18 amino acids. V shed 6 bases and J 0 bases; nucleotides not matched to a gene: 11.

For this clonotype: A read error may be the cause here, since a much bigger clone is one base away. The chain employs TRBV5-1 and TRBJ2-4; the D is unclear. The CDR3 is 13 amino acids. Trimming cost V 5 bases and J 2 bases, with 8 bases left between them. Germline CDR1 is SGHRS and CDR2 is YFSETQ. The CDR3 DNA reads as TGCGCCAGCAGAGCAGATTCCAAAAACATTCAGTACTTC. Encoded protein: CASRADSKNIQYF. The full variable domain, in which reference TRBV5-1 and TRBJ2-4 provide the parts outside the CDR3, is KAGVTQTPRYLIKTRGQQVTLSCSPISGHRSVSWYQQTPGQGLQFLFEYFSETQRNKGNFPGRFSGRQFSNSRSEMNVSTLELGDSALYLCASRADSKNIQYFGAGTRLSVL.

This clonotype was seen more than once but under ten times. The gene calls are TRBV6-1 and TRBJ2-5; 8 nucleotides align to TRBD2. The V segment lost 3 bases and the J segment 0 bases; nucleotides outside the gene matches: 0. There are 14 residues in the CDR3. The germline gives CDR1 MNHNS, CDR2 SASEGT. The CDR3 protein is CASSDGRDQETQYF. The DNA of the CDR3 is TGTGCCAGCAGTGACGGGAGGGACCAAGAGACCCAGTACTTC.

V and J are TRBV4-1 and TRBJ2-1; a possible D gene is TRBD2 (7 bases). The V end lost 2 bases, the J end lost 8 bases, and 34 bases lay between the germline ends. From germline, CDR1 is MGHRA and CDR2 YSYEKL. The CDR3 sequence is 21 residues long. Written as DNA, the CDR3 is TGCGCCAGCAGCCAATGTACGCGGGGGCAGGAGTTTTTCACCCCCACGGATGAGCAGTTCTTC. Its translation: CASSQCTRGQEFFTPTDEQFF.

Remarks on this clonotype: At one end, the junction sequence differs from germline, possibly due to a read error. The chain couples TRBV6-6 to TRBJ2-7; a weak D match, TRBD2 (5 bases). This CDR3 has 15 residues. Germline V gene lookup returns CDR1 MNHNY and CDR2 SVGAGI (reference sequence). CDR3 in amino acids: CASIHDTYGNYEHYF. In DNA form, the CDR3 reads TGTGCCAGCATTCACGACACTTACGGGAACTACGAGCACTACTTT.

This clonotype came up a few times. A much more abundant neighbour one base away suggests this may be a read error. The rearrangement uses TRBV30 and TRBJ2-1, with D perhaps being TRBD1 or TRBD2 (5 bases each). From germline, CDR1 is GTSNPN and CDR2 SVGIG (reference sequence). The CDR3 has 15 residues. This CDR3 is CVWNRDGGSYNEQFF. The CDR3 DNA reads as TGTGTCTGGAATCGGGACGGAGGATCCTACAATGAGCAGTTCTTC.

As to this clonotype: It is likely a read error, because the conserved phenylalanine at the end of the CDR3 is missing. The chain has TRBV11-2 and TRBJ2-7, with D maybe TRBD1 (6 bases). Between the trimmed V and J ends, which lost 5 bases and 2 bases, there was a span of 13 bases. In germline, CDR1 is SGHAT, CDR2 FQNNGV. The length of the CDR3 is 14 residues. The CDR3 is CASSPGQLAYEQYL. CDR3 DNA: TGTGCCAGCAGCCCCGGACAGCTGGCCTACGAGCAGTACCTC.

A note on this clonotype: The junction departs from the called germline gene at one end, perhaps through a read error. The rearrangement joins TRBV5-1 to TRBJ2-1; 12 bases match TRBD2. Germline assignment: CDR1 SGHRS and CDR2 YFSETQ. The CDR3 runs 15 residues. CDR3: CASCLELAGGDEQFF. In nucleotides, the CDR3 is TGCGCCAGCTGCTTGGAACTAGCGGGAGGCGATGAGCAGTTCTTC.